This T cell receptor beta chain was observed in a study of beta chain features in type 1 diabetes. The study's findings and limits: When Type 1 diabetes patients were examined, their TCRB CDR3s proved moderately but significantly shorter in all four CD4+ subsets. When VDJ junctions were examined, type 1 diabetes patients showed fewer insertions and more deletions.

From germline, CDR1 is SGDLS and CDR2 YYNGEE. The CDR3 has 14 amino acids. V was pared by 6 bases and J by 4 bases, with 14 bases between. Concerning this clone itself: Its antigen is currently unknown.

Expressed TCRB transcripts were sequenced because the entire RNA isolate underwent reverse transcription. Clones were sequenced by immunoSEQ multiplex PCR, and TCRdb holds only the in-frame ones, with some missing. The sample consists of approximately 730,000 clones, roughly an eighth of them appearing once. The TCR sequence derives from a man aged 18 to 35 with type 1 diabetes. Specimen: naive CD4+ T cells from blood. This chain joins TRBV9 and TRBJ2-1; the D gene is possibly TRBD2 (6 bases). The CDR3, as DNA: TGTGCCAGCAAACCCGGGACTGATTACAATGAGCAGTTCTTC. Translating gives CASKPGTDYNEQFF.